This paragraph reports one TCR beta chain. As yet, its antigen is unknown. This specimen belongs to a study of vaccination and CD4 T cells after COVID-19. About the research overall: SARS-CoV-2, HCoV-NL63, HCoV-OC43 and HCoV-229E supplied the overlapping spike peptides used to stimulate cells. A CEFX pool, an HIV-1 Nef pool, or else no peptide went into the control cultures.

The study sequenced cultured CD4+ T cell DNA using the Oncomine TCR Beta short-read assay. Genomic DNA from cultured CD4+ T cells was extracted. TCRdb independently ran MiXCR on the PCR reads; one entry per CDR3 protein. The sample includes about 12,000 distinct CDR3 sequences, roughly 47% of them seen just once. V gave up 5 bases and J gave up 0 bases, with 15 bases separating them. Germline V CDR1 and CDR2: SGHAT, FQNNGV. This CDR3 region has 16 residues. Treatment here: approximately 9-day PBMC culture with coronavirus spike peptide pools or control peptides (ViraFEST assay). Sequencing input: CD4+ T cells from blood, cultured in vitro. This chain uses TRBV11-2 with TRBJ2-3; the D is unclear. The clonotype comes from a human donor who had recovered from COVID-19. The chain's CDR3 is CASSQLRRRSTDTQYF. In nucleotides, the CDR3 is TGTGCCAGCAGCCAACTTAGGAGACGGAGCACAGATACGCAGTATTTT.